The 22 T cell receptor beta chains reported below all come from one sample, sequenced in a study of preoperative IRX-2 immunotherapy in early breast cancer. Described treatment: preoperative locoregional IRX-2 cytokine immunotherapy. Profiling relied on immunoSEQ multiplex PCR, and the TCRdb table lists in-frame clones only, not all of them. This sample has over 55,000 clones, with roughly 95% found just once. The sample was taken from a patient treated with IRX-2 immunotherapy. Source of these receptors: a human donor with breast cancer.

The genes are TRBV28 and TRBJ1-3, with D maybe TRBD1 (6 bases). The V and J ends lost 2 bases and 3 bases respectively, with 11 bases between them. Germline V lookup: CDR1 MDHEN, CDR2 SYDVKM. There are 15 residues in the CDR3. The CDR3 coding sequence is TGTGCCAGCAGTTTAACGGGGGCCGGTGGAAACACCATATATTTT. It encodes CASSLTGAGGNTIYF. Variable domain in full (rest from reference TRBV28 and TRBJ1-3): DVKVTQSSRYLVKRTGEKVFLECVQDMDHENMFWYRQDPGLGLRLIYFSYDVKMKEKGDIPEGYSVSREKKERFSLILESASTNQTSMYLCASSLTGAGGNTIYFGEGSWLTVV.

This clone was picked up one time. The CDR3 reads CASSIFERTGYGYTF. Written as DNA, the CDR3 is TGTGCCAGTAGTATCTTCGAAAGGACAGGCTATGGCTACACCTTC. The rearrangement uses TRBV19 and TRBJ1-2; 7 positions agree with TRBD1. Germline trimming cut 3 bases from V and 4 bases from J; bases unmatched to any gene: 8. The CDR3 has 15 residues. Germline V gene lookup returns CDR1 LNHDA and CDR2 SQIVND (reference sequence).

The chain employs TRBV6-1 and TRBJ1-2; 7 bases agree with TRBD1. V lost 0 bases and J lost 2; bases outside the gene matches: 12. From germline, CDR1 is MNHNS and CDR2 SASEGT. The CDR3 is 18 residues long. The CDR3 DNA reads TGTGCCAGCAGTGAAGCGCTGGGAGTAGGGGACAGAAACTATGGCTACACCTTC. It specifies CASSEALGVGDRNYGYTF.

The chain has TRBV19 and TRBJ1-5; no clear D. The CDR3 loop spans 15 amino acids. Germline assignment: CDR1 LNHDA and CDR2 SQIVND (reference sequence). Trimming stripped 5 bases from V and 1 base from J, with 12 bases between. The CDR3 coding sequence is TGTGCCAGTAGTGCAGGAGGGAGGAGCAATCAGCCCCAGCATTTT. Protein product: CASSAGGRSNQPQHF.

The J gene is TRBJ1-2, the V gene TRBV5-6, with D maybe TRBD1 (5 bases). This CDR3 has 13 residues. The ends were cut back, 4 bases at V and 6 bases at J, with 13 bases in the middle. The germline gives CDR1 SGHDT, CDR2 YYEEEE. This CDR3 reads CASSATTGDGYTF. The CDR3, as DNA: TGTGCCAGCAGCGCCACAACGGGGGATGGCTACACCTTC.

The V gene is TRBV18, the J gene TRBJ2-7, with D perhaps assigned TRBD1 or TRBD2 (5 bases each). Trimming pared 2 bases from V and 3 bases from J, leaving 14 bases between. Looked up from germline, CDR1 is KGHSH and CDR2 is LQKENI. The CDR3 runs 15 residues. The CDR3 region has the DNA TGTGCCAGCTCACCAAGTGGGGGTAAAGGCTACGAGCAGTACTTC. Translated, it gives CASSPSGGKGYEQYF.

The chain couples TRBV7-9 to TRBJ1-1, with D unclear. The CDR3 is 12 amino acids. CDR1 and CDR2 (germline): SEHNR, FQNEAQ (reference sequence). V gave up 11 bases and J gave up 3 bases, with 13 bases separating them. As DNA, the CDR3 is TGTGCCGGGCGGGAGAGGGACACTGAAGCTTTCTTT. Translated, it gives CAGRERDTEAFF.

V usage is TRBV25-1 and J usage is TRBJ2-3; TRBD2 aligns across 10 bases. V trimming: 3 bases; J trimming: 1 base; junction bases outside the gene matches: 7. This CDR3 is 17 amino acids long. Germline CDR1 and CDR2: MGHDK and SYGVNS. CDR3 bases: TGTGCCAGCAGTGATTATAGCGGGAGGTCGGGCACAGATACGCAGTATTTT. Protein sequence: CASSDYSGRSGTDTQYF.

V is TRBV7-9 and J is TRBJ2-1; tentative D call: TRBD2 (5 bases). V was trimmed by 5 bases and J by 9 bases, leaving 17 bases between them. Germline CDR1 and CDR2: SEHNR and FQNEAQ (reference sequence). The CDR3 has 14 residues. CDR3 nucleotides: TGTGCCAGCAGCGTCGACTGGGAGAGTCGTGAGCAGTTCTTC. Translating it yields CASSVDWESREQFF.

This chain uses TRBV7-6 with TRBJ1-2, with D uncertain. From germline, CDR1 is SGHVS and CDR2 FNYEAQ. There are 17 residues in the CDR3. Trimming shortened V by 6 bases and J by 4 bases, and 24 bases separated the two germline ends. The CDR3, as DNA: TGTGCCAGCAGTCAAAGTGTGGACCTCGTAACCCCCTATGGCTACACCTTC. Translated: CASSQSVDLVTPYGYTF.

CDR3: CAISSGVVGTDTQYF. In DNA, the CDR3 is TGTGCCATCAGTAGTGGGGTAGTCGGTACAGATACGCAGTATTTT. V and J are TRBV10-3 and TRBJ2-3; D is ambiguous. This CDR3 contains 15 residues. Germline CDR1 ENHRY, CDR2 SYGVKD. V shed 5 bases and J shed 3 bases, with 15 bases lying between them.

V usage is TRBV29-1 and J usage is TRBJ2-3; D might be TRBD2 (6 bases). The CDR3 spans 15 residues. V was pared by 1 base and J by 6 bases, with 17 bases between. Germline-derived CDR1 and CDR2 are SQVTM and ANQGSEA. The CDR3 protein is CSVEVVLRGTDTQYF. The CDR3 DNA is TGCAGCGTTGAAGTGGTTTTGCGGGGAACGGATACGCAGTATTTT.

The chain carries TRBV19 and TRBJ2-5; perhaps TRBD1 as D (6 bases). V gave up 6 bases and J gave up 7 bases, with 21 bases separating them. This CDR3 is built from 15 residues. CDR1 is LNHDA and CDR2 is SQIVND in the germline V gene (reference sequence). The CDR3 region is CASRGLAEGVWTQYF. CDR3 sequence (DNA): TGTGCCAGTAGAGGGTTGGCAGAGGGGGTGTGGACCCAGTACTTC.

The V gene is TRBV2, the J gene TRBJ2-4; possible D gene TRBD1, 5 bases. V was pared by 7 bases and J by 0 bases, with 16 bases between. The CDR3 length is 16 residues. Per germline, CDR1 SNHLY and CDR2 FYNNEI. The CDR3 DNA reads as TGTGCCAGCAAGGTGCAGGGTAACCTAGCCAAAAACATTCAGTACTTC. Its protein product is CASKVQGNLAKNIQYF.

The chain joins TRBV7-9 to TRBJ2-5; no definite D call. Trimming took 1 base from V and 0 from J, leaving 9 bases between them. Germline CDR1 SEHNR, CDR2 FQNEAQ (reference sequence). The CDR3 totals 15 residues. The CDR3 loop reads CASSLVGLNQETQYF. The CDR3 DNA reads TGTGCCAGCAGCTTAGTTGGGCTAAACCAAGAGACCCAGTACTTC.

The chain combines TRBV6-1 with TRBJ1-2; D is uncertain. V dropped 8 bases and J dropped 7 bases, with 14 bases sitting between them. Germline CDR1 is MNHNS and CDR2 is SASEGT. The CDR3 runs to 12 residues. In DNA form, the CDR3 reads TGTGCCAGCGGAATCCGCACCCGTGGCTACACCTTC. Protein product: CASGIRTRGYTF.

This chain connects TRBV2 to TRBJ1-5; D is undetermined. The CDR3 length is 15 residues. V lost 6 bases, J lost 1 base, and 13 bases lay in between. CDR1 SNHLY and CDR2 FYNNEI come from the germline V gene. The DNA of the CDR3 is TGTGCCAGCAGCGTCTTGACAACGAGCAATCAGCCCCAGCATTTT. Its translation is CASSVLTTSNQPQHF.

This chain's CDR3 is CASSPQGMKTNEKLFF. The CDR3 DNA reads TGTGCCAGCTCACCACAGGGGATGAAAACTAATGAAAAACTGTTTTTT. V usage is TRBV18 and J usage is TRBJ1-4; TRBD1 might be the D (5 bases). Germline lookup yields CDR1 KGHSH and CDR2 LQKENI. Trimming took off 1 base at V and 1 base at J, with 10 bases between the two ends. The CDR3 consists of 16 residues.

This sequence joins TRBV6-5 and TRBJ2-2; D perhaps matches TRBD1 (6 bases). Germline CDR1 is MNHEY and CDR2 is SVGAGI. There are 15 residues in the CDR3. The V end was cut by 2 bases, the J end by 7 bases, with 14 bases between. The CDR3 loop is CASSYVGAHDGELFF. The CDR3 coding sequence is TGTGCCAGCAGTTACGTGGGGGCGCATGACGGGGAGCTGTTTTTT.

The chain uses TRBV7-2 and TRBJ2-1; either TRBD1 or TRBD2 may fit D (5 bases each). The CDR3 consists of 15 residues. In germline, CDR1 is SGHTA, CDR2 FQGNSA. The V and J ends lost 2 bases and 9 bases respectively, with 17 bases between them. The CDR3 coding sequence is TGTGCCAGCAGCTTACGGACACCCCAAGGAGGTGAGCAGTTCTTC. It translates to CASSLRTPQGGEQFF.

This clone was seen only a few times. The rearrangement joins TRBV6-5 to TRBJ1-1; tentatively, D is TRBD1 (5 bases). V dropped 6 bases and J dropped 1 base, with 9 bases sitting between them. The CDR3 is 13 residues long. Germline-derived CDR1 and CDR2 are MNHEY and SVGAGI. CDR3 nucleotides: TGTGCCAGCAGCGGACAATCGAACACTGAAGCTTTCTTT. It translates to CASSGQSNTEAFF.

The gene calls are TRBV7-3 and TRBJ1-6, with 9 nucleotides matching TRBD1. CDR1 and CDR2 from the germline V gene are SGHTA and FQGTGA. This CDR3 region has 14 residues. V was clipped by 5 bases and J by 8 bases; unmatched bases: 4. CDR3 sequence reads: CASSATGGDSPLHF. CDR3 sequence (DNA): TGTGCCAGCAGCGCCACAGGGGGCGATTCACCCCTCCACTTT.